This entry lists 17 T cell receptor beta chains sequenced from one sample in a study of shared clonotypes between healthy human individuals. Only in-frame clones appear in the TCRdb table, and some are missing; sequencing was by immunoSEQ multiplex PCR. This table has about 380,000 clones, about 97% appearing once. The sample consisted of memory CD8+ T cells sorted from blood. As for subset: CD45RO+ cells pooled with CCR7-negative TemRA cells. The receptors derive from a man younger than 45 in good health.

J is TRBJ2-1 and V is TRBV30, with 7 bases aligning to TRBD1. The CDR3 extends over 14 amino acids. V was clipped by 5 bases and J by 4 bases; unmatched bases: 8. Germline CDR1 reads GTSNPN; CDR2 reads SVGIG (reference sequence). The CDR3 sequence is CAWDRDSFYNEQFF. The CDR3 coding sequence is TGTGCCTGGGACCGGGACAGCTTTTACAATGAGCAGTTCTTC. Full variable domain (outside the CDR3, taken from reference TRBV30 and TRBJ2-1): SQTIHQWPATLVQPVGSPLSLECTVEGTSNPNLYWYRQAAGRGLQLLFYSVGIGQISSEVPQNLSASRPQDRQFILSSKKLLLSDSGFYLCAWDRDSFYNEQFFGPGTRLTVL.

This chain links TRBV2 with TRBJ2-5; D gene uncertain. Germline V gives CDR1 SNHLY, CDR2 FYNNEI. The CDR3 sequence is 11 residues long. The CDR3 nucleotides read TGTGGATATGCCCAGCGAGAGACCCAGTACTTC. It yields the protein CGYAQRETQYF. The full variable domain, in which reference TRBV2 and TRBJ2-5 provide the parts outside the CDR3, is EPEVTQTPSHQVTQMGQEVILRCVPISNHLYFYWYRQILGQKVEFLVSFYNNEISEKSEIFDDQFSVERPDGSNFTLKIRSTKLEDSAMYFCGYAQRETQYFGPGTRLLVL.

In its sample, this clone was seen once. The chain employs TRBV28 and TRBJ2-1; perhaps TRBD1 as D (6 bases). This CDR3 is 15 amino acids long. V was shortened by 5 bases and J by 0 bases, with 11 bases between the two germline ends. Germline-derived CDR1 and CDR2 are MDHEN and SYDVKM. The CDR3 DNA is TGTGCCAGCAGTGGGGACACCCGCTCCTACAATGAGCAGTTCTTC. Protein product: CASSGDTRSYNEQFF. The full variable domain, its missing parts supplied by reference TRBV28 and TRBJ2-1, is DVKVTQSSRYLVKRTGEKVFLECVQDMDHENMFWYRQDPGLGLRLIYFSYDVKMKEKGDIPEGYSVSREKKERFSLILESASTNQTSMYLCASSGDTRSYNEQFFGPGTRLTVL.

The J gene is TRBJ2-7, the V gene TRBV10-1, with unresolved D. CDR1 WNHNN and CDR2 SYGVQD come from the germline V gene (reference sequence). The CDR3 contains 13 residues. The V and J ends lost 4 bases and 0 bases respectively, with 7 bases between them. The CDR3 is CASSVVDSYEQYF. The CDR3 bases are TGCGCCAGCAGTGTGGTGGACTCCTACGAGCAGTACTTC.

The genes are TRBV2 and TRBJ2-6; D not certain. The V gene lost 6 bases and the J gene lost 1 base, with 7 bases spanning the gap. The CDR3 has 14 amino acids. Germline values: CDR1 SNHLY, CDR2 FYNNEI. The CDR3 region is CASSPTSGANVLTF. CDR3 in DNA: TGTGCCAGCAGCCCGACTTCTGGGGCCAACGTCCTGACTTTC.

V is TRBV28 and J is TRBJ2-5; perhaps TRBD2 as D (5 bases). Looked up from germline, CDR1 is MDHEN and CDR2 is SYDVKM. V dropped 2 bases and J dropped 5 bases, with 12 bases sitting between them. This CDR3 is built from 14 residues. The CDR3 protein is CASSLGSRGETQYF. CDR3 DNA: TGTGCCAGCAGTTTAGGCTCCAGAGGGGAGACCCAGTACTTC.

This clone was observed a handful of times. Other DNA sequences in the same sample also yield this CDR3. The chain combines TRBV5-1 with TRBJ2-5, with D possibly being TRBD1 (5 bases). V was cut by 0 bases and J by 5 bases, with 5 bases left in between. Germline V gene data show CDR1 as SGHRS and CDR2 as YFSETQ. This CDR3 is built from 12 residues. CDR3 region: CASSLAGETQYF. DNA for the CDR3: TGCGCCAGCAGCTTGGCAGGGGAGACCCAGTACTTC.

In regard to this clone: Other DNA sequences within the sample encode an identical CDR3. The chain recombines TRBV30 with TRBJ1-4; D ambiguous. V gave up 0 bases and J gave up 7 bases, with 3 bases separating them. The CDR3 has 11 amino acids. CDR1 is GTSNPN, CDR2 SVGIG, per germline (reference sequence). The CDR3 region has the DNA TGTGCCTGGAGTGTTAGTGAAAAACTGTTTTTT. This translates into CAWSVSEKLFF.

The chain carries TRBV29-1 and TRBJ2-2, with 8 bases that match TRBD2. The CDR3 is 15 residues long. The germline V gene encodes CDR1 SQVTM and CDR2 ANQGSEA. V was pared by 3 bases and J by 1 base, with 4 bases of the junction left unmatched. The CDR3: CSVEGGRRNTGELFF. CDR3 nucleotides: TGCAGCGTTGAGGGCGGGAGGCGGAACACCGGGGAGCTGTTTTTT.

The chain links TRBV5-5 to TRBJ2-1, with D unresolved. Trimming left V 1 base short and J 0 bases short, with 8 bases between. The germline V gene encodes CDR1 SGHKS and CDR2 YYEKEE (reference sequence). The length of the CDR3 is 15 residues. The CDR3 nucleotides read TGTGCCAGCAGCTTGTTGATTAGCTCCTACAATGAGCAGTTCTTC. It encodes CASSLLISSYNEQFF.

The CDR3 reads CASSFYGQGALYGYTF. CDR3 nucleotides: TGTGCCAGCAGCTTCTACGGACAGGGGGCCCTTTATGGCTACACCTTC. This chain connects TRBV5-5 to TRBJ1-2; 11 bases are a match to TRBD1. The CDR3 runs 16 residues. Germline CDR1 is SGHKS and CDR2 is YYEKEE (reference sequence). V was clipped by 2 bases and J by 5 bases; unmatched bases: 8.

The chain uses TRBV5-6 and TRBJ2-1; D is unclear. Germline values: CDR1 SGHDT, CDR2 YYEEEE. This CDR3 spans 14 amino acids. V shed 4 bases and J shed 0 bases, with 8 bases lying between them. Here the CDR3 DNA reads TGTGCCAGCAGCCCCCCGAGCTCCTACAATGAGCAGTTCTTC. Translating gives CASSPPSSYNEQFF.

This clone was recorded only once. The chain carries TRBV6-1 and TRBJ2-1; 9 nucleotides align to TRBD2. From germline, CDR1 is MNHNS and CDR2 SASEGT. With V trimmed by 6 bases and J by 0 bases, 3 bases remained unmatched. The CDR3 has 15 residues. The CDR3 DNA reads TGTGCCAGCAGCATTAGCGGGAGCTCCTACAATGAGCAGTTCTTC. This encodes CASSISGSSYNEQFF.

The rearrangement links TRBV10-2 to TRBJ2-3; D unclear. Germline CDR1 is WSHSY and CDR2 is SAAADI. The CDR3 length is 13 residues. V gave up 6 bases and J gave up 4 bases, with 11 bases separating them. CDR3 region: CASRTSVPDTQYF. The CDR3 coding sequence is TGCGCCAGCAGAACTTCGGTCCCAGATACGCAGTATTTT.

The chain uses TRBV27 and TRBJ2-7; 7 bases agree with TRBD2. After removal of 2 bases from V and 4 bases from J, the junction contained 8 bases not matched to a gene. This CDR3 region has 15 residues. Looked up from germline, CDR1 is MNHEY and CDR2 is SMNVEV (reference sequence). The CDR3 protein is CASSLKAGRVYEQYF. CDR3 nucleotides: TGTGCCAGCAGTTTAAAAGCGGGAAGGGTTTACGAGCAGTACTTC.

The J gene is TRBJ2-3, the V gene TRBV14; the D is unclear. The V end was cut by 1 base, the J end by 1 base, with 6 bases between. This CDR3 has 14 amino acids. The germline gives CDR1 SGHDN, CDR2 FVKESK. The CDR3 DNA reads TGTGCCAGCAGCCAAGCATCGGGCACAGATACGCAGTATTTT. Residues: CASSQASGTDTQYF.

The genes are TRBV5-1 and TRBJ1-4, with unresolved D. With 0 bases removed from V and 0 bases from J, the gap between germline ends came to 3 bases. Germline V gene lookup returns CDR1 SGHRS and CDR2 YFSETQ. The CDR3 consists of 14 residues. The CDR3 loop reads CASSLATTNEKLFF. The CDR3 coding sequence is TGCGCCAGCAGCTTGGCCACAACTAATGAAAAACTGTTTTTT.